These 2 T cell receptor beta chains came from one sample sequenced in a study of blood T cell repertoires in COVID-19 (dated by TCRdb to the early 2020s). Library creation used the immunoSEQ multiplex PCR assay. TCRdb stores this immuneACCESS table with in-frame sequences only. Part of the clones is absent; in the studies checked, under half of the shortfall reflects unresolved V genes, and no reason is known for the rest. A total of around 200,000 clones appear in this sample, around 84% of them only once. The ten largest make up roughly 4.1% of the sample. Sequenced material: peripheral blood. These receptor sequences come from a man in his forties or fifties with acute or convalescent COVID-19.

The rearrangement links TRBV6-5 to TRBJ1-4; no firm D call. Trimming cost V 4 bases and J 4 bases, with 7 bases left between them. Per the germline V gene, CDR1 is MNHEY and CDR2 is SVGAGI. The CDR3 loop spans 13 amino acids. CDR3 amino acids: CASSWSNNEKLFF. The CDR3 DNA reads TGTGCCAGCAGTTGGTCTAATAATGAAAAACTGTTTTTT.

In nucleotides, the CDR3 is TGCGCCAGCAGCGCGGAACCGGGTCGCTCCTACGAGCAGTACTTC. It specifies CASSAEPGRSYEQYF. The rearrangement links TRBV5-1 to TRBJ2-7; D unclear. The CDR3 is 15 residues long. The germline V gene has CDR1 SGHRS and CDR2 YFSETQ. The ends were cut back, 4 bases at V and 0 bases at J, with 14 bases in the middle.